The clone carrying this TCR beta chain was seen a handful of times. Produced via immunoSEQ multiplex PCR; TCRdb's table is partial and in-frame only. The repertoire holds about 5,600 clones, with about a sixth as singletons. These data originate in a study of tumour-infiltrating T cells in Burkitt lymphoma. Study-level background: Repertoire clonality predicted overall and progression-free survival.

Per germline, CDR1 SNHLY and CDR2 FYNNEI. Trimming removed 10 bases from V and 2 bases from J, with 14 bases in between. This CDR3 contains 13 residues. This TCR derives from a human donor with diffuse large B-cell lymphoma. The sample taken for sequencing was tumor tissue. The V gene is TRBV2, the J gene TRBJ2-5; a weak D match, TRBD1 (6 bases). The CDR3 region is CATSRGNQETQYF. The DNA of the CDR3 is TGTGCCACCTCAAGGGGGAATCAAGAGACCCAGTACTTC.